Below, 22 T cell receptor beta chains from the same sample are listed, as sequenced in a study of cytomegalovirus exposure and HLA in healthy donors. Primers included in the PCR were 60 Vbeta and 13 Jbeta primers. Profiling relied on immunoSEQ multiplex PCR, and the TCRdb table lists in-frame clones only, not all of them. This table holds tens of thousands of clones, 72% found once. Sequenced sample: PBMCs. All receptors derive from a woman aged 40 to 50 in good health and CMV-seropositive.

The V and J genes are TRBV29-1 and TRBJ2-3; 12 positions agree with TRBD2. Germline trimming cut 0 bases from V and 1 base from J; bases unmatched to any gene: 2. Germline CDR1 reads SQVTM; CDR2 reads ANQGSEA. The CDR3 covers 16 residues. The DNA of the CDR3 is TGCAGCGTTGAAGACAGGACTAGCGGGGGCACAGATACGCAGTATTTT. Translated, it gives CSVEDRTSGGTDTQYF.

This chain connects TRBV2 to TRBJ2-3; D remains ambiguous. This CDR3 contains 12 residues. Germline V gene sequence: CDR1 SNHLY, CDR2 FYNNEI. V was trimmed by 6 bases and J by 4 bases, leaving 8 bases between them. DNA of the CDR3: TGTGCCAGCAGGGTAGTAGCAGATACGCAGTATTTT. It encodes CASRVVADTQYF. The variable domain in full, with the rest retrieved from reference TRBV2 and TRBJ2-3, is EPEVTQTPSHQVTQMGQEVILRCVPISNHLYFYWYRQILGQKVEFLVSFYNNEISEKSEIFDDQFSVERPDGSNFTLKIRSTKLEDSAMYFCASRVVADTQYFGPGTRLTVL.

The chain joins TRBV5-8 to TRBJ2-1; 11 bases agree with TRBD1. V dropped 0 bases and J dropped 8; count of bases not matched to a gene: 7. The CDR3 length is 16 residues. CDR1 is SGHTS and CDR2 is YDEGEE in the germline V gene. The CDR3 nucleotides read TGTGCCAGCAGCTTGGTATTCGGACAGGGGGCCTATGAGCAGTTCTTC. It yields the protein CASSLVFGQGAYEQFF.

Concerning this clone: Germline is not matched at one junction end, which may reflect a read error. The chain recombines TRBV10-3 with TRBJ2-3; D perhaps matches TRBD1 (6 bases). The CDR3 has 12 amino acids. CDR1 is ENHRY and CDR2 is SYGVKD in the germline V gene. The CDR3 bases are TGTGCCATCAGCCCGACCGCAGGGGATCGTTCTTTT. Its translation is CAISPTAGDRSF.

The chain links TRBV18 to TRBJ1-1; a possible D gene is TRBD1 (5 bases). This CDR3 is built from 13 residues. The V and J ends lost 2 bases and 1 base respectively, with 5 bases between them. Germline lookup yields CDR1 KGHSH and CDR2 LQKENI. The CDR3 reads CASSPGQNTEAFF. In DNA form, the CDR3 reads TGTGCCAGCTCACCAGGACAGAACACTGAAGCTTTCTTT. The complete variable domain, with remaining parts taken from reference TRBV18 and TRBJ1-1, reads NAGVMQNPRHLVRRRGQEARLRCSPMKGHSHVYWYRQLPEEGLKFMVYLQKENIIDESGMPKERFSAEFPKEGPSILRIQQVVRGDSAAYFCASSPGQNTEAFFGQGTRLTVV.

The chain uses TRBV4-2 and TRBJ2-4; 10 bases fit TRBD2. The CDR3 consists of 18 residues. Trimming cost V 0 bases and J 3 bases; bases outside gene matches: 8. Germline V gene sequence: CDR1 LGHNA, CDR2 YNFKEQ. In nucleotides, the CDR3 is TGTGCCAGCAGCCAAGAAACTAGCGGGGCCGCGGACAAAAACATTCAGTACTTC. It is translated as CASSQETSGAADKNIQYF.

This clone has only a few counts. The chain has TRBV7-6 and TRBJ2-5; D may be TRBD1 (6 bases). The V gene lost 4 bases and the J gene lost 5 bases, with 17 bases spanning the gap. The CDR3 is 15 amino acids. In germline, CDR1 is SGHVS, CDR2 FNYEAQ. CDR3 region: CASSSLTRGDETQYF. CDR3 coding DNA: TGTGCCAGCAGCTCGTTAACCAGGGGCGACGAGACCCAGTACTTC.

The CDR3 nucleotides read TGTGCTAGTGGGGGGACTAGCGTAACAGATACGCAGTATTTT. Its protein product is CASGGTSVTDTQYF. This chain joins TRBV12-5 and TRBJ2-3, with 10 positions matching TRBD2. The CDR3 consists of 14 residues. The V gene's germline CDR1 is LGHNT and CDR2 FRNRAP. The J segment lost 3 bases and the V segment lost 6 bases, leaving 3 bases of the junction unmatched.

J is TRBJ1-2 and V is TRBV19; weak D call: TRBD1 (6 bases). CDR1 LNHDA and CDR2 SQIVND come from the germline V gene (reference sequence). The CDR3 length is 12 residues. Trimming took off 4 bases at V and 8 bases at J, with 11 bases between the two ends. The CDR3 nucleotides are TGTGCCAGTAGTAATCAGGGGAACGGCTACACCTTC. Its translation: CASSNQGNGYTF.

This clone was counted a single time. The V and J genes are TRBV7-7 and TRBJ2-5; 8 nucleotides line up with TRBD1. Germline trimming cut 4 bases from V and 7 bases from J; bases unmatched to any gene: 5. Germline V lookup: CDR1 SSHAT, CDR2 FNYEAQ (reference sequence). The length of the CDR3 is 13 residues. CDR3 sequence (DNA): TGTGCCAGCAGCTCGACAGGACAGGGGACCCAGTACTTC. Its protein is CASSSTGQGTQYF.

CDR3 sequence (DNA): TGTGCCAGCAGCTTACAAAGCGGGGGGGGCACCTACAATGAGCAGTTCTTC. Its translation: CASSLQSGGGTYNEQFF. This chain uses TRBV7-2 with TRBJ2-1, with TRBD2 matching over 10 bases. CDR1 SGHTA and CDR2 FQGNSA come from the germline V gene. The CDR3 runs 17 residues. J lost 2 bases, V lost 2 bases, and 6 bases had no gene match.

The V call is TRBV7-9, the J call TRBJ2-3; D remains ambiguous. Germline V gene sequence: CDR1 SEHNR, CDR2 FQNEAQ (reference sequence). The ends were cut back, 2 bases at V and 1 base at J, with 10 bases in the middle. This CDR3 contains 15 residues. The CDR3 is CASSLTGSGTDTQYF. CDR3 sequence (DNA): TGTGCCAGCAGCTTAACCGGGTCGGGCACAGATACGCAGTATTTT.

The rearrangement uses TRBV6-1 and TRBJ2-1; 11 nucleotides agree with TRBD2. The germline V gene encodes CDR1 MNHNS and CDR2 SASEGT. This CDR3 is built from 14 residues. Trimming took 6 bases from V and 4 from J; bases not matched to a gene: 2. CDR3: CASRASGGYNEQFF. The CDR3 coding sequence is TGTGCCAGCAGGGCTAGCGGGGGGTACAATGAGCAGTTCTTC.

Here the CDR3 DNA reads TGTGCCAGCAGTTTCTCCAGATACTCTGGGGCCAACGTCCTGACTTTC. Its translation is CASSFSRYSGANVLTF. The chain is built from TRBV6-5 and TRBJ2-6; no reliable D call. The CDR3 runs 16 residues. Trimming left V 4 bases short and J 0 bases short, with 10 bases between. CDR1 and CDR2 (germline): MNHEY, SVGAGI.

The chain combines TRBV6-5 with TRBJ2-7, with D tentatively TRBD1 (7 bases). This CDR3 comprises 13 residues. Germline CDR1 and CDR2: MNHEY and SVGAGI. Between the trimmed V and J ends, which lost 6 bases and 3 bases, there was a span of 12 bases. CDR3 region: CASRRGQFYEQYF. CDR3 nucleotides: TGTGCCAGCAGGCGGGGACAGTTCTACGAGCAGTACTTC.

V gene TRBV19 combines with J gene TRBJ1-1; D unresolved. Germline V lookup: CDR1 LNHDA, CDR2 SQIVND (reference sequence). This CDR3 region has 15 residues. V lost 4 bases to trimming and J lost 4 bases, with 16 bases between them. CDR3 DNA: TGTGCCAGTAGTAAGGTAGGCGACCCGGGCACTGAAGCTTTCTTT. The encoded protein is CASSKVGDPGTEAFF.

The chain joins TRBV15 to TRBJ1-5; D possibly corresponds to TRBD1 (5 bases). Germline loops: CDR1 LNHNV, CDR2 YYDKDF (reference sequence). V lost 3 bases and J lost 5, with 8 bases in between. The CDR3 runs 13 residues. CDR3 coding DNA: TGTGCCACCAGCAGGGGGCAAGATCAGCCCCAGCATTTT. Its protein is CATSRGQDQPQHF.

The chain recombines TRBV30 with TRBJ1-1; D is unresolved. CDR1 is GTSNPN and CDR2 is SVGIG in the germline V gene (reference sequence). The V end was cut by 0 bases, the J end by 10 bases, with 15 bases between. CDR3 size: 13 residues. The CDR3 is CAWSVTYWAIAFF. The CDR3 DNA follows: TGTGCCTGGAGTGTAACTTACTGGGCAATAGCTTTCTTT.

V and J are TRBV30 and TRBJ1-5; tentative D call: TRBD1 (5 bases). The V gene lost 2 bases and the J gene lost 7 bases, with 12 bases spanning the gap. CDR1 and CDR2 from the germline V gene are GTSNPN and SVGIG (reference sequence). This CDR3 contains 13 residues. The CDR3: CAWSRGVRQPQHF. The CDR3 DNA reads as TGTGCCTGGAGTCGGGGGGTGCGGCAGCCCCAGCATTTT.

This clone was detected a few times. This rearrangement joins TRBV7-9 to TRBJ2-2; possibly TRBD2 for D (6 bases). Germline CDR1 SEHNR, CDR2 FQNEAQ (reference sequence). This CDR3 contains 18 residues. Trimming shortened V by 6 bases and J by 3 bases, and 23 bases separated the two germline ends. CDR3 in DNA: TGTGCCAGCAGGGAGGGCACCGTGGGGCGACAAGACACCGGGGAGCTGTTTTTT. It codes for CASREGTVGRQDTGELFF.

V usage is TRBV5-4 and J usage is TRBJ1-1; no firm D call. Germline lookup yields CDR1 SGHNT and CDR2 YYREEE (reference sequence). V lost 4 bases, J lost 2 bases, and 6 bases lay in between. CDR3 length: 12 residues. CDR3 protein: CASSPTNTEAFF. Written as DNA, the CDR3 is TGTGCCAGCAGCCCGACTAACACTGAAGCTTTCTTT. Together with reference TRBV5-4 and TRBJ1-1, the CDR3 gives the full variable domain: ETGVTQSPTHLIKTRGQQVTLRCSSQSGHNTVSWYQQALGQGPQFIFQYYREEENGRGNFPPRFSGLQFPNYSSELNVNALELDDSALYLCASSPTNTEAFFGQGTRLTVV.

CDR3: CASSPTGVGTQYF. In nucleotides, the CDR3 is TGTGCCAGCAGCCCCACAGGGGTGGGGACCCAGTACTTC. The chain joins TRBV7-9 to TRBJ2-5; 7 nucleotides match TRBD1. From germline, CDR1 is SEHNR and CDR2 FQNEAQ (reference sequence). The junction had 7 bases not matched to a gene; V was cut back by 5 bases and J by 7 bases. The CDR3 is made up of 13 amino acids.